Each of the 28 T cell receptor beta chains below was sequenced from the same sample in a study of regulatory T cells in long-lasting Graves disease. Arm-PCR with iRepertoire HTBI primers amplified the CDR3 regions for these TCR beta libraries. TCRdb passed the multiplex PCR reads through MiXCR, listing each CDR3 protein once. The sample lists roughly 440,000 distinct CDR3 sequences, roughly 17% occurring once. Time point indicated: newly diagnosed GD, antithyroid drugs for less than 3 months. The TCR library was made from RNA extracted from PBMCs. The same data also contributed to another study, on T cells in Graves' hyperthyroidism and ophthalmopathy.

This specimen was peripheral blood mononuclear cells (PBMCs), taken at new diagnosis, from a patient treated with antithyroid drugs. All receptors derive from a woman between 18 and 30 years old with Graves disease.

V usage is TRBV3-1 and J usage is TRBJ1-4, with D possibly being TRBD1 (5 bases). Trimming shortened V by 0 bases and J by 0 bases, and 14 bases separated the two germline ends. Germline lookup yields CDR1 LGHDT and CDR2 YNNKEL (reference sequence). There are 18 residues in the CDR3. The DNA for the CDR3 is TGTGCCAGCAGCCAAGAACGCAGGGATTTGGCAACTAATGAAAAACTGTTTTTT. Its translation is CASSQERRDLATNEKLFF.

Notes on this clonotype: A much larger clone differs by one base, so this may be a read error. CDR3 DNA: TGTGCCAGCTACGGACAGGGGACCTACAATGAGCAGTTCTTC. It translates to CASYGQGTYNEQFF. The genes are TRBV11-2 and TRBJ2-1; 9 bases map to TRBD1. Losses at the gene ends were 8 bases for V and 2 bases for J; bases not matched to a gene: 4. From germline, CDR1 is SGHAT and CDR2 FQNNGV. CDR3 length: 14 amino acids.

The rearrangement joins TRBV19 to TRBJ2-2; perhaps TRBD2 as D (5 bases). Germline V lookup: CDR1 LNHDA, CDR2 SQIVND (reference sequence). The CDR3 is made up of 15 amino acids. Trimming pared 4 bases from V and 1 base from J, leaving 10 bases between. CDR3 sequence (DNA): TGTGCCAGTAGTAACCCCGGGAAGAACACCGGGGAGCTGTTTTTT. Amino acids: CASSNPGKNTGELFF.

This clonotype was picked up many times. The chain links TRBV6-1 to TRBJ2-7; D is possibly TRBD1 (5 bases). Trimming left V 6 bases short and J 7 bases short, with 10 bases between. From germline, CDR1 is MNHNS and CDR2 SASEGT. The CDR3 is 11 amino acids. The chain's CDR3 is CASSTQGEQYF. The CDR3 DNA follows: TGTGCCAGCAGCACCCAGGGAGAGCAGTACTTC.

This clonotype was recorded at least ten times. This chain links TRBV7-2 with TRBJ1-1, with D unresolved. CDR1 is SGHTA and CDR2 is FQGNSA in the germline V gene. This CDR3 region has 15 residues. Trimming removed 5 bases from V and 4 bases from J, with 17 bases in between. The CDR3: CASSLLTVAVTEAFF. The DNA of the CDR3 is TGTGCCAGCAGCCTCCTGACGGTCGCTGTCACTGAAGCTTTCTTT.

The V call is TRBV13, the J call TRBJ2-7, with D maybe TRBD1 (5 bases). The CDR3 length is 14 residues. V was pared by 4 bases and J by 0 bases, with 10 bases between. The V gene's germline CDR1 is PRHDT and CDR2 FYEKMQ (reference sequence). DNA for the CDR3: TGTGCCAGCAGCTCATTTGGGGCCTCCTACGAGCAGTACTTC. Its translation is CASSSFGASYEQYF.

This clonotype was counted at least ten times. The V and J genes are TRBV7-9 and TRBJ2-7; D gene ambiguous. CDR3 length: 14 residues. V was clipped by 1 base and J by 6 bases, with 13 bases between them. The germline gives CDR1 SEHNR, CDR2 FQNEAQ (reference sequence). CDR3 bases: TGTGCCAGCAGCTTAGAAGGGTCCTCGAGCGAGCAGTACTTC. Residues: CASSLEGSSSEQYF.

This clonotype has only a few counts. The chain links TRBV5-6 to TRBJ2-7; perhaps TRBD1 as D (5 bases). The CDR3 consists of 13 residues. Trimming removed 3 bases at V and 2 bases at J, with 9 bases between. Germline CDR1 and CDR2: SGHDT and YYEEEE. Written as DNA, the CDR3 is TGTGCCAGCAGCTCTCAGACAGCCTACGAGCAGTACTTC. It encodes CASSSQTAYEQYF.

This sequence joins TRBV5-5 and TRBJ2-6; 7 positions agree with TRBD1. In germline, CDR1 is SGHKS, CDR2 YYEKEE (reference sequence). The CDR3 has 16 residues. V trimming: 1 base; J trimming: 7 bases; junction bases outside the gene matches: 8. The CDR3: CASSLTGTVVANVLTF. CDR3 coding DNA: TGTGCCAGCAGCTTGACGGGGACAGTTGTAGCCAACGTCCTGACTTTC.

This clonotype was observed many times. The chain links TRBV20-1 to TRBJ2-5; D is possibly TRBD2 (6 bases). V gave up 1 base and J gave up 9 bases, with 15 bases separating them. From germline, CDR1 is DFQATT and CDR2 SNEGSKA (reference sequence). The CDR3 is made up of 13 amino acids. CDR3 sequence: CSARVGGSEAQYF. In DNA form, the CDR3 reads TGCAGTGCTAGAGTTGGAGGGTCCGAGGCCCAGTACTTC.

To note about this clonotype: This could be a read error, since a much larger clone is one nucleotide away. For the CDR3, the DNA is TGCGCCAGCAGCTGGGATCTGAGCTACAATGAGCAGTACTTC. Protein product: CASSWDLSYNEQYF. V gene TRBV5-1 combines with J gene TRBJ2-5, with no clear D. V was clipped by 3 bases and J by 11 bases, with 20 bases between them. Germline lookup yields CDR1 SGHRS and CDR2 YFSETQ. CDR3 length: 14 residues.

This clonotype was observed a few times. The chain links TRBV11-2 to TRBJ1-1, with a weak D call TRBD1 (5 bases). CDR1 and CDR2 from the germline V gene are SGHAT and FQNNGV. The V end lost 4 bases, the J end lost 6 bases, and 15 bases lay between the germline ends. The CDR3 has 14 amino acids. CDR3 sequence (DNA): TGTGCCAGCAGCTACTGGGGACGGGGCGCTGAAGCTTTCTTT. Amino acids: CASSYWGRGAEAFF.

This clonotype was counted between two and nine times. The chain is built from TRBV20-1 and TRBJ2-2; 11 bases match TRBD2. The CDR3 is made up of 16 amino acids. The germline V gene has CDR1 DFQATT and CDR2 SNEGSKA (reference sequence). V trimming: 3 bases; J trimming: 7 bases; junction bases outside the gene matches: 10. The CDR3 here is CSASPLAGGSGGELFF. CDR3 sequence (DNA): TGCAGTGCTAGCCCGTTAGCGGGAGGGAGTGGCGGGGAGCTGTTTTTT.

Of note for this clonotype: This sequence may be a read error, since a much larger clone differs from it by one base. The CDR3 carries no conserved terminal phenylalanine or tryptophan, so it likely arises from a read error. The chain couples TRBV7-9 to TRBJ1-1; D gene unclear. The CDR3 length is 14 residues. CDR1 and CDR2 from the germline V gene are SEHNR and FQNEAQ (reference sequence). The V and J ends lost 3 bases and 4 bases respectively, with 12 bases between them. DNA of the CDR3: TGTGCCAGCAGCTTGAGCCCACCGACCACTGAAGCTTTCCTT. Its protein product is CASSLSPPTTEAFL.

This clonotype was found many times. The chain links TRBV28 to TRBJ1-5; tentatively, D is TRBD1 (5 bases). This CDR3 is built from 14 residues. Per the germline V gene, CDR1 is MDHEN and CDR2 is SYDVKM. V lost 6 bases and J lost 5, with 14 bases in between. The CDR3 sequence is CASSLLGGDQPQHF. CDR3 in DNA: TGTGCCAGCAGCCTCCTCGGGGGGGATCAGCCCCAGCATTTT.

This clonotype was found many times. V gene TRBV20-1 combines with J gene TRBJ2-7; the match to TRBD1 covers 8 bases. The CDR3 runs 14 residues. Germline trimming cut 3 bases from V and 5 bases from J; bases unmatched to any gene: 9. CDR1 and CDR2 from the germline V gene are DFQATT and SNEGSKA (reference sequence). The CDR3 coding sequence is TGCAGTGCTAGGATCGCCAGGGGGCTGGACGAGCAGTACTTC. Translation gives CSARIARGLDEQYF.

This clonotype was counted only a few times. The rearrangement joins TRBV5-5 to TRBJ1-5; tentatively, D is TRBD1 (5 bases). The CDR3 has 15 amino acids. With 0 bases removed from V and 1 base from J, the gap between germline ends came to 8 bases. The germline V gene has CDR1 SGHKS and CDR2 YYEKEE (reference sequence). The CDR3, as DNA: TGTGCCAGCAGCTTGGTGGGGGTGAGCAATCAGCCCCAGCATTTT. The encoded protein is CASSLVGVSNQPQHF. Filled out from reference TRBV5-5 and TRBJ1-5, the complete variable domain reads DAGVTQSPTHLIKTRGQQVTLRCSPISGHKSVSWYQQVLGQGPQFIFQYYEKEERGRGNFPDRFSARQFPNYSSELNVNALLLGDSALYLCASSLVGVSNQPQHFGDGTRLSIL.

The count of this clonotype is one. The chain recombines TRBV28 with TRBJ1-2, with D possibly being TRBD1 (5 bases). The CDR3 totals 14 residues. The germline V and J ends were trimmed by 8 bases and 5 bases, with 18 bases remaining between them. In germline, CDR1 is MDHEN, CDR2 SYDVKM. The CDR3 DNA is TGTGCCAGCGGCCTGACGACAGATATATATGGCTACACCTTC. It translates to CASGLTTDIYGYTF.

The table lists this clonotype with a few counts. A far larger clone differs by one base, so this is likely a read error. The genes are TRBV28 and TRBJ2-1; 8 bases match TRBD1. Germline V gene data show CDR1 as MDHEN and CDR2 as SYDVKM. CDR3 length: 15 residues. Trimming took 6 bases from V and 10 from J; bases not matched to a gene: 14. The CDR3 nucleotides read TGTGCCAGCAGCACGACCGGACAGGGCGGCTACGAGCAGTTCTTC. It translates to CASSTTGQGGYEQFF.

The gene calls are TRBV30 and TRBJ2-1; 9 bases match TRBD2. This CDR3 has 15 residues. Germline V gene data show CDR1 as GTSNPN and CDR2 as SVGIG (reference sequence). After removal of 0 bases from V and 2 bases from J, the junction contained 2 bases not matched to a gene. CDR3 amino acids: CAWSVLAGPYNEQFF. The CDR3 DNA follows: TGTGCCTGGAGTGTACTAGCGGGCCCCTACAATGAGCAGTTCTTC.

The chain employs TRBV27 and TRBJ2-1; 7 bases agree with TRBD1. The V gene's germline CDR1 is MNHEY and CDR2 SMNVEV (reference sequence). The junction had 3 bases not matched to a gene; V was cut back by 5 bases and J by 2 bases. The CDR3 is made up of 14 amino acids. CDR3 nucleotides: TGTGCCAGCAGTATGGGGACAGCCTACAATGAGCAGTTCTTC. Its translation is CASSMGTAYNEQFF.

This clonotype was found a few times. The chain recombines TRBV14 with TRBJ1-2, with a possible D match to TRBD1 (5 bases). The CDR3 runs 14 residues. CDR1 and CDR2 from the germline V gene are SGHDN and FVKESK. Between the trimmed V and J ends, which lost 1 base and 8 bases, there was a span of 14 bases. CDR3 nucleotides: TGTGCCAGCAGCCAAGTTCTGGGTTGGGGCGGCTACACCTTC. Translation gives CASSQVLGWGGYTF.

This clonotype was observed at least ten times. This chain uses TRBV20-1 with TRBJ1-1; D unclear. Germline CDR1 reads DFQATT; CDR2 reads SNEGSKA (reference sequence). There are 11 residues in the CDR3. Trimming shortened V by 5 bases and J by 0 bases, and 4 bases separated the two germline ends. The DNA of the CDR3 is TGCAGTGCTCCTATGAACACTGAAGCTTTCTTT. Protein sequence: CSAPMNTEAFF.

The V and J genes are TRBV10-1 and TRBJ2-1, with 7 bases that match TRBD2. Germline lookup yields CDR1 WNHNN and CDR2 SYGVQD (reference sequence). The CDR3 sequence is 18 residues long. The V segment lost 3 bases and the J segment 4 bases; nucleotides outside the gene matches: 15. CDR3 bases: TGCGCCAGCAGTGAACCAGCCCAGCCCGGGACTACATACAATGAGCAGTTCTTC. Encoded protein: CASSEPAQPGTTYNEQFF.

This chain connects TRBV4-3 to TRBJ2-7; TRBD1 is a possible D gene (6 bases). The CDR3 contains 15 residues. V was clipped by 1 base and J by 5 bases, with 15 bases between them. CDR1 is LGHNA and CDR2 is YSLEER in the germline V gene. The CDR3 DNA sequence: TGCGCCAGCAGCCAAGGCCGACAGGCAGTCAACGAGCAGTACTTC. This sequence encodes CASSQGRQAVNEQYF.

In this sample, this clonotype turned up many times. The genes are TRBV5-1 and TRBJ2-7, with D hard to call. The ends were cut back, 5 bases at V and 3 bases at J, with 12 bases in the middle. CDR1 SGHRS and CDR2 YFSETQ come from the germline V gene. The CDR3 contains 13 residues. The CDR3 loop reads CASSPGPLYEQYF. The CDR3, as DNA: TGCGCCAGCAGTCCCGGGCCTCTCTACGAGCAGTACTTC.

This clonotype was seen many times. The chain combines TRBV11-3 with TRBJ2-3, with TRBD2 matching over 10 bases. With V trimmed by 5 bases and J by 6 bases, 5 bases remained unmatched. This CDR3 is built from 14 residues. The germline CDR1 and CDR2 sequences are SGHNT and YENEEA. CDR3 amino acids: CASSKQAGGDTQYF. For the CDR3, the DNA is TGTGCCAGCAGCAAACAAGCGGGAGGGGATACGCAGTATTTT.

As to this clonotype: This may stem from a read error, because a much larger clone lies one nucleotide away. The V and J genes are TRBV6-2 or TRBV6-3 and TRBJ2-1, with D possibly called TRBD1 or TRBD2 (5 bases each). Germline V CDR1 and CDR2: MNHEY, SVGEGT. Trimming left V 1 base short and J 6 bases short, with 10 bases between. CDR3 size: 14 residues. This CDR3 reads CASSYWGWSNEQFF. Written as DNA, the CDR3 is TGTGCCAGCAGTTACTGGGGGTGGAGCAATGAGCAGTTCTTC.